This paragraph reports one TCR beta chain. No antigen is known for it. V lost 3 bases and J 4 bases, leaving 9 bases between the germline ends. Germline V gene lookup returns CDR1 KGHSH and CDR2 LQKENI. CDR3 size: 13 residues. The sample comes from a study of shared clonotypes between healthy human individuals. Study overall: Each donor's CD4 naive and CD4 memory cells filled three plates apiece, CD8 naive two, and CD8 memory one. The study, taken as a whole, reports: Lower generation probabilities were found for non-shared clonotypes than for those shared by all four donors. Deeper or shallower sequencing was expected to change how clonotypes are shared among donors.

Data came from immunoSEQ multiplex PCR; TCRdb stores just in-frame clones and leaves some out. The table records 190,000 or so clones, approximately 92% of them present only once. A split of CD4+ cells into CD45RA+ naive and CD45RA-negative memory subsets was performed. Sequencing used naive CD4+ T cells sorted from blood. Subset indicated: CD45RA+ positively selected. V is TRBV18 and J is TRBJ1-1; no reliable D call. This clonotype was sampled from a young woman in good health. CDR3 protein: CASSPTAGTEAFF. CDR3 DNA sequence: TGTGCCAGCTCACCGACTGCAGGCACTGAAGCTTTCTTT.